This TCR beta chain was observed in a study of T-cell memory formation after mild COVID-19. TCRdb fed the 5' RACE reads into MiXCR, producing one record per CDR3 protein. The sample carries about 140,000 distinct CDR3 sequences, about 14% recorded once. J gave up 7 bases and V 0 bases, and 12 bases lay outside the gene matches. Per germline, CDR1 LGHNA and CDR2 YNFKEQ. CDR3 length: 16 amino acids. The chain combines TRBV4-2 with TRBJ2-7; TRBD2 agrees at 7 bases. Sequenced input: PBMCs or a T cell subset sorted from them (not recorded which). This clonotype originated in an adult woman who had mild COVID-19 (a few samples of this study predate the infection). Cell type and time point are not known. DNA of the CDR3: TGTGCCAGCAGCCAAGATTTCGAGCGGGGAGGGAGGGAGCAGTACTTC. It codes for CASSQDFERGGREQYF.